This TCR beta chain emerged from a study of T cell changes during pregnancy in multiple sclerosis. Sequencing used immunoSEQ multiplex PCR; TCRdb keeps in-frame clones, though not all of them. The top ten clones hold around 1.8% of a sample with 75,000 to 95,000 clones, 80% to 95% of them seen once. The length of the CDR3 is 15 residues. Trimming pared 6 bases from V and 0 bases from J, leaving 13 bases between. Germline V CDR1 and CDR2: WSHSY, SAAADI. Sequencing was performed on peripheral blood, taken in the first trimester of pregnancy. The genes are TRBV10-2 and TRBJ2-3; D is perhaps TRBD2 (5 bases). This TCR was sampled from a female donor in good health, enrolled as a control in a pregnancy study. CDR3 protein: CASRFSGGSTDTQYF. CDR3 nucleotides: TGCGCCAGCAGGTTCAGTGGCGGGAGCACAGATACGCAGTATTTT.